Sequencing of this T cell receptor (beta chain) was carried out in a study of blood T cell repertoires in COVID-19. Overall study context: Material from acute and convalescent COVID-19 was sourced from the United States, Italy and Spain. T cells, B-cell-depleted T cells, or PBMCs supplied cDNA or gDNA.

This clone is medium-sized by share. Original processing methods: Nucleated cell number was recorded as an estimate derived from reference gene primer amplification. Data came from immunoSEQ multiplex PCR; TCRdb stores just in-frame clones and leaves some out. V and J calls plus clone size are reproduced from that table; the DNA served to infer D and trimming. The repertoire holds 25,000 to 35,000 clones, around nine tenths seen once, with 26% in the top ten. The CDR3 has 15 amino acids. Germline trimming cut 3 bases from V and 7 bases from J; bases unmatched to any gene: 5. Germline CDR1 reads PRHDT; CDR2 reads FYEKMQ (reference sequence).

The clonotype was recovered from a human donor in a cohort sampled during active COVID-19. Sequenced: peripheral blood. The chain employs TRBV13 and TRBJ2-3, with 12 bases lining up with TRBD2. CDR3 bases: TGTGCCAGCAGCTTTCTAGCGGGGGGGCCGTATACGCAGTATTTT. As protein: CASSFLAGGPYTQYF.